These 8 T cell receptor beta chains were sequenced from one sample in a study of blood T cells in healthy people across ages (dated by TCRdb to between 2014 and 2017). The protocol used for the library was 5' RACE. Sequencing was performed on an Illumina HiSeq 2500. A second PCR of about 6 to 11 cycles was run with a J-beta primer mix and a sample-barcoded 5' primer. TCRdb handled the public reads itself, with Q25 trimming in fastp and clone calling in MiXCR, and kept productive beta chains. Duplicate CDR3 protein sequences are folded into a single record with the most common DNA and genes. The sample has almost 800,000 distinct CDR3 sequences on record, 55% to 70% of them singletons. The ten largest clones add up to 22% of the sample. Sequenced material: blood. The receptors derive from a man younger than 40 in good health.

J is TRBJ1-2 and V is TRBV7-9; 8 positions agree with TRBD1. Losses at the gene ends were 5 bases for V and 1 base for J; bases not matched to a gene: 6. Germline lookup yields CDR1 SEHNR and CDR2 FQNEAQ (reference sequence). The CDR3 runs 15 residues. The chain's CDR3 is CASSKGTGYNYGYTF. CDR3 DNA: TGTGCCAGCAGCAAGGGGACAGGTTATAACTATGGCTACACCTTC. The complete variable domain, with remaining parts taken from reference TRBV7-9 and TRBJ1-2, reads DTGVSQNPRHKITKRGQNVTFRCDPISEHNRLYWYRQTLGQGPEFLTYFQNEAQLEKSRLLSDRFSAERPKGSFSTLEIQRTEQGDSAMYLCASSKGTGYNYGYTFGSGTRLTVV.

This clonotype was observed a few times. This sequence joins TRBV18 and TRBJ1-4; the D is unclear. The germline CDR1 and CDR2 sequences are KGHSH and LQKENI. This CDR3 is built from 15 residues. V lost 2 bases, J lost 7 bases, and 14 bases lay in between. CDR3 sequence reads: CASSPSAGSPEKLFF. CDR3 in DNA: TGTGCCAGCTCACCAAGTGCGGGGTCCCCTGAAAAACTGTTTTTT.

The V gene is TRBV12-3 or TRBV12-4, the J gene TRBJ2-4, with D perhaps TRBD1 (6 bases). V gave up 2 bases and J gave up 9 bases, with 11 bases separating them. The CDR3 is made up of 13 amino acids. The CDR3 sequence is CASSLQGRSIQYF. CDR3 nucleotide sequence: TGTGCCAGCAGTTTACAGGGGCGGAGCATTCAGTACTTC.

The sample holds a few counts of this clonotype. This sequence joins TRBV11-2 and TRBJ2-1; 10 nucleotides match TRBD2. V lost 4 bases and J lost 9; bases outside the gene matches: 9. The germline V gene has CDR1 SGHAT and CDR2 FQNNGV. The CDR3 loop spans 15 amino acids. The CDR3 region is CASSSLAGALSEQFF. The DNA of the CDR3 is TGTGCCAGCAGCTCGCTAGCGGGAGCTCTATCTGAGCAGTTCTTC.

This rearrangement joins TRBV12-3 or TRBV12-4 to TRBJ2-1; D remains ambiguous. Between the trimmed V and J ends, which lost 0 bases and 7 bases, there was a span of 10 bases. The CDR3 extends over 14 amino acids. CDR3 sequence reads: CASSLAPAANEQFF. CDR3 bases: TGTGCCAGCAGTTTAGCGCCGGCCGCAAATGAGCAGTTCTTC.

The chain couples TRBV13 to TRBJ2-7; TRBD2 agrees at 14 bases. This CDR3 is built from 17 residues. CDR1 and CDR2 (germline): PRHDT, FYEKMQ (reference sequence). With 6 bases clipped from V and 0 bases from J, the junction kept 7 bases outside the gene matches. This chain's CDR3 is CASRRSGTSGSSYEQYF. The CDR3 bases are TGTGCCAGCAGGCGATCCGGGACTAGCGGGAGCTCCTACGAGCAGTACTTC.

Here the CDR3 reads CAISDGLTDTQYF. The CDR3 DNA follows: TGTGCCATTTCGGACGGACTCACAGATACGCAGTATTTT. The rearrangement links TRBV24-1 to TRBJ2-3; TRBD2 is a possible D gene (5 bases). The CDR3 length is 13 residues. V was shortened by 11 bases and J by 2 bases, with 13 bases between the two germline ends. The germline V gene has CDR1 KGHDR and CDR2 SFDVKD.

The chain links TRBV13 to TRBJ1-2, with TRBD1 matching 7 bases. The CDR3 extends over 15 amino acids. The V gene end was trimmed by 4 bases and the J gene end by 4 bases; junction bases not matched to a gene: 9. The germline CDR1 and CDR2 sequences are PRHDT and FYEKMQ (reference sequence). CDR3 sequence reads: CASSYGRQGVYGYTF. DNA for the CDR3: TGTGCCAGCAGCTACGGACGCCAGGGGGTCTATGGCTACACCTTC.